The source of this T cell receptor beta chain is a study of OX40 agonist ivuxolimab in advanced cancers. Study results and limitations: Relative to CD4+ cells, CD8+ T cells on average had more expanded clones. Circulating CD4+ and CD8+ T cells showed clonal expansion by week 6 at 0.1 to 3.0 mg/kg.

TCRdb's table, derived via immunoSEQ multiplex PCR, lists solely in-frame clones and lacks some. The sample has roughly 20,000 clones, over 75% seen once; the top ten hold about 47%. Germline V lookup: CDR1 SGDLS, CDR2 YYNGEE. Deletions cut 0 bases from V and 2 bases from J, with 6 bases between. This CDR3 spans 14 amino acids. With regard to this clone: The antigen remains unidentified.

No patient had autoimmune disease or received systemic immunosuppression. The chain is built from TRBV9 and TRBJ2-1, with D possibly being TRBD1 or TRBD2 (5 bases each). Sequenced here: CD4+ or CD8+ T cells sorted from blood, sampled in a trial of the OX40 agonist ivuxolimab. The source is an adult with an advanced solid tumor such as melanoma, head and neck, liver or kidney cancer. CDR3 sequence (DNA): TGTGCCAGCAGCGTAGGGGGGACCTACAATGAGCAGTTCTTC. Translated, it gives CASSVGGTYNEQFF.